A selection of T cell receptor beta chains follows, all from one sample in a study of T cell repertoires in cytomegalovirus infection. TCRdb re-analysed the reads in MiXCR, keeping a single row per CDR3 protein. The data hold some 920,000 distinct CDR3 sequences, with 31% observed a single time. These receptors are not linked to any known antigen. The sequenced sample was cultured CD8+ T cells from PBMCs, obtained from culture after CMV antigen stimulation. Every receptor here comes from a human donor in good health (CMV status not recorded). Some clones in this sample may be carry-over from other donors' samples. CDR3s include the opening cysteine and the closing phenylalanine or tryptophan. A D gene is named only where the DNA matches it firmly. Size tells how often a clone was seen (once, few, many) or the class of an expanded clone, and some rows leave it out.

clone_size	j_call	v_call	d_call	cdr3_aa	cdr3_nt
many	TRBJ2-1	TRBV7-8	.	CASSPYWGYNEQFF	TGTGCCAGCAGCCCATACTGGGGGTACAATGAGCAGTTCTTC
few	TRBJ1-2	TRBV27	.	CASSFADGYGYTF	TGTGCCAGCAGTTTTGCCGACGGCTATGGCTACACCTTC
few	TRBJ1-4	TRBV7-9	.	CASGQGEEKLFF	TGTGCCAGCGGTCAGGGAGAAGAAAAACTGTTTTTT
.	TRBJ1-2	TRBV24-1	TRBD1	CATSDSGTDYGYTF	TGTGCCACCAGTGACTCAGGGACAGACTATGGCTACACCTTC
.	TRBJ1-2	TRBV4-3	.	CASSQGVRDPGYGYTF	TGCGCCAGCAGCCAGGGGGTTCGGGACCCAGGCTATGGCTACACCTTC
.	TRBJ2-3	TRBV4-1	.	CASSQDRGHKDPTDTQYF	TGCGCCAGCAGCCAAGATAGGGGACACAAGGACCCTACAGATACGCAGTATTTT
few	TRBJ2-1	TRBV4-1	TRBD2	CASSQTWTSGGQYNEQFF	TGCGCCAGCAGCCAAACGTGGACTAGCGGGGGCCAGTACAATGAGCAGTTCTTC
few	TRBJ2-7	TRBV3-1	.	CASSLQPGSSYEQYF	TGTGCCAGCAGCCTTCAGCCGGGCTCTTCTTACGAGCAGTACTTC
.	TRBJ2-1	TRBV10-3	.	CAIKGKGWNEQFF	TGTGCCATCAAGGGGAAAGGATGGAATGAGCAGTTCTTC
.	TRBJ2-2	TRBV7-6	TRBD2	CASSKGTGGPRTGELFF	TGTGCCAGCAGCAAAGGGACGGGGGGACCTCGCACCGGGGAGCTGTTTTTT
.	TRBJ2-1	TRBV29-1	.	CSVPNRDNSYNEQFF	TGCAGCGTCCCAAACAGGGACAACTCCTACAATGAGCAGTTCTTC
.	TRBJ1-4	TRBV7-6	.	CASSAANEKLFF	TGTGCCAGCAGCGCAGCTAATGAAAAACTGTTTTTT
.	TRBJ2-3	TRBV29-1	TRBD2	CSAPTGGDYTQYF	TGCAGCGCCCCAACGGGGGGAGATTATACGCAGTATTTT
few	TRBJ1-6	TRBV27	TRBD1	CASSPRDRWDSPLHF	TGTGCCAGCAGTCCGAGGGACAGGTGGGATTCACCCCTCCACTTT
.	TRBJ1-2	TRBV9	.	CATEEVNYGYTF	TGTGCCACAGAAGAGGTAAACTATGGCTACACCTTC
.	TRBJ2-2	TRBV10-3	TRBD2	CAILTGTSGNTGELFF	TGTGCCATCTTAACCGGGACTAGCGGAAACACCGGGGAGCTGTTTTTT
.	TRBJ2-5	TRBV7-9	TRBD1	CASSFSSGTGVAGQETQYF	TGTGCCAGCAGCTTCAGTTCCGGGACAGGGGTTGCGGGCCAAGAGACCCAGTACTTC
.	TRBJ2-3	TRBV4-3	TRBD1	CASSPDREISDTQYF	TGCGCCAGCAGCCCAGACAGGGAAATTTCAGATACGCAGTATTTT
.	TRBJ1-2	TRBV27	.	CASSLSPGEGYTF	TGTGCCAGCAGTTTATCCCCGGGTGAGGGCTACACCTTC
.	TRBJ1-1	TRBV7-9	.	CAIPGAMNTEAFF	TGTGCCATCCCGGGGGCCATGAACACTGAAGCTTTCTTT
once	TRBJ2-2	TRBV25-1	TRBD1	CASSEKRDSPWRELFF	TGTGCCAGCAGTGAAAAGAGGGACAGCCCTTGGAGGGAGCTGTTTTTT
few	TRBJ2-3	TRBV27	.	CASGDRLPDTQYF	TGTGCCAGCGGTGACCGCCTTCCAGATACGCAGTATTTT
.	TRBJ2-7	TRBV4-1	.	CASSQVGNNEQYF	TGCGCCAGCAGCCAAGTGGGGAACAACGAGCAGTACTTC
few	TRBJ1-6	TRBV7-6	.	CASSLAMGDSPLHF	TGTGCCAGCAGCTTAGCGATGGGAGACTCACCCCTCCACTTT
.	TRBJ2-7	TRBV4-1	TRBD1	CASSQGQGPTEQYF	TGCGCCAGCAGCCAAGGACAGGGGCCAACCGAGCAGTACTTC
few	TRBJ1-2	TRBV6-5	.	CASSYLGSLGGYTF	TGTGCCAGCAGTTACCTCGGAAGCCTAGGGGGCTACACCTTC
few	TRBJ2-2	TRBV27	.	CASSLATNTGELFF	TGTGCCAGCAGTTTAGCCACAAACACCGGGGAGCTGTTTTTT
many	TRBJ2-5	TRBV7-6	.	CASSLSGLQETQYF	TGTGCCAGCAGCTTATCAGGTCTCCAAGAGACCCAGTACTTC
few	TRBJ1-2	TRBV12-3/TRBV12-4	.	CASTTTAYGYTF	TGTGCCAGCACCACGACAGCCTATGGCTACACCTTC
many	TRBJ2-3	TRBV7-6	.	CASSLDSLGGTDTQYF	TGTGCCAGCAGCTTAGATTCTCTAGGTGGCACAGATACGCAGTATTTT
many	TRBJ2-5	TRBV7-2	.	CASSLWGPGLKQETQYF	TGTGCCAGCAGCTTATGGGGGCCGGGACTCAAACAAGAGACCCAGTACTTC
.	TRBJ2-2	TRBV5-4	TRBD2	CASSPFLSGGANTGELFF	TGTGCCAGCAGCCCCTTTTTAAGCGGGGGGGCGAACACCGGGGAGCTGTTTTTT
many	TRBJ2-7	TRBV12-3/TRBV12-4	.	CASKNFAVPLYF	TGTGCCAGCAAAAACTTCGCGGTCCCCCTTTACTTC
.	TRBJ2-5	TRBV7-6	.	CASSPGLFPEEETQYF	TGTGCCAGCAGTCCGGGGTTGTTTCCCGAGGAGGAGACCCAGTACTTC
.	TRBJ2-2	TRBV27	.	CASRPGARNTGELFF	TGTGCCAGCCGCCCCGGGGCCAGAAACACCGGGGAGCTGTTTTTT
.	TRBJ2-1	TRBV11-3	.	CASSLEFDANEQFF	TGTGCCAGCAGCTTAGAATTCGACGCGAATGAGCAGTTCTTC
.	TRBJ2-3	TRBV3-1	TRBD2	CASSPRSGGGTDTQYF	TGTGCCAGCAGCCCAAGATCCGGGGGGGGCACAGATACGCAGTATTTT
once	TRBJ2-1	TRBV4-3	.	CASSQSPTRLNEQFF	TGCGCCAGCAGCCAATCCCCGACTAGGCTCAATGAGCAGTTCTTC
.	TRBJ2-1	TRBV6-5	.	CASSYNAGANNEQFF	TGTGCCAGCAGTTACAATGCGGGGGCCAACAATGAGCAGTTCTTC
.	TRBJ1-1	TRBV2	.	CASRTGTVTFF	TGTGCCAGCAGGACGGGGACTGTAACTTTCTTT
many	TRBJ2-3	TRBV7-9	.	CASSSQSTDTQYF	TGTGCCAGCAGTTCTCAATCCACAGATACGCAGTATTTT
once	TRBJ1-2	TRBV5-4	.	CASSSDRSFYGYTF	TGTGCCAGCAGCAGTGACAGGAGTTTCTATGGCTACACCTTC